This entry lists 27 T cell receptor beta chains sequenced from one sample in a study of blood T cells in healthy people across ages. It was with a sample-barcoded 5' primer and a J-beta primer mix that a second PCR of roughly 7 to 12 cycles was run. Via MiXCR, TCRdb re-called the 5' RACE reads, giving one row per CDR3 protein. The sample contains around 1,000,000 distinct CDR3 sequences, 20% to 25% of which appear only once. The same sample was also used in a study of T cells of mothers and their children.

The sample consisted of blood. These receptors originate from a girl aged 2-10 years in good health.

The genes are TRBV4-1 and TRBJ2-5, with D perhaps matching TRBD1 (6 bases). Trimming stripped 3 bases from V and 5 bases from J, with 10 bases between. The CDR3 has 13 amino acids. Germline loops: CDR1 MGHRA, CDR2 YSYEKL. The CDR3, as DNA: TGCGCCAGCAGCCACCAGGGGAAGGAGACCCAGTACTTC. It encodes CASSHQGKETQYF.

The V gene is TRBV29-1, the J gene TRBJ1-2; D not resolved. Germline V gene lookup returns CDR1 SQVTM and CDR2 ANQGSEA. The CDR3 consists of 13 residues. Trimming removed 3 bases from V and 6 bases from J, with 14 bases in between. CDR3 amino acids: CSVDLQESDGYTF. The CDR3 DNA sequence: TGCAGCGTTGATTTGCAGGAAAGTGATGGCTACACCTTC.

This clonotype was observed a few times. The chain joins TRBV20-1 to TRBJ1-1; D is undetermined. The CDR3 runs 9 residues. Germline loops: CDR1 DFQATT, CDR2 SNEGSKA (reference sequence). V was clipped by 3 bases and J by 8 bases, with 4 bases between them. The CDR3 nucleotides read TGCAGTGCTAGTGCCGAAGCTTTCTTT. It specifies CSASAEAFF.

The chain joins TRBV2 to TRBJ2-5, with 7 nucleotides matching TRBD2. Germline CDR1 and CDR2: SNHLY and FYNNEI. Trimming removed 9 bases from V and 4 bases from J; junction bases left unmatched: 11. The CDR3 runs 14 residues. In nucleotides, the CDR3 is TGTGCCAGTACGACTAGCCCTTTCGGAGAGACCCAGTACTTC. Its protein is CASTTSPFGETQYF.

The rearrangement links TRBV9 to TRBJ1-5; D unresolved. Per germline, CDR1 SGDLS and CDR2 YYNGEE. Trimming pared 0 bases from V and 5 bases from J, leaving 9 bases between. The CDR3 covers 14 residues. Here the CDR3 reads CASSVGPPDQPQHF. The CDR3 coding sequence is TGTGCCAGCAGCGTAGGCCCACCTGATCAGCCCCAGCATTTT.

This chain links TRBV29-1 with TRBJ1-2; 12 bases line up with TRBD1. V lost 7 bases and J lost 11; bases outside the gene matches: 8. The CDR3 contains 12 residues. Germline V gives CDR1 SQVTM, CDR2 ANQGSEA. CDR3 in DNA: TGCAGCGCGGTCGGGACAGGGGGCTTATACACCTTC. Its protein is CSAVGTGGLYTF.

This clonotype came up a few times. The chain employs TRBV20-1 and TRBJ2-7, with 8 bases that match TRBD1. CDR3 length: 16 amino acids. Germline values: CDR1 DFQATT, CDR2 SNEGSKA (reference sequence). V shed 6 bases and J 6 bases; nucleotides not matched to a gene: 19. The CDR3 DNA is TGCAGTGCCGATATCAACAGGACAGGGAGAAGAGGCGAGCAGTACTTC. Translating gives CSADINRTGRRGEQYF.

The CDR3 coding sequence is TGTGCCAGCAGTGAAAGGGGCACTGCCTCCGGCTACACCTTC. Protein: CASSERGTASGYTF. This chain uses TRBV6-1 with TRBJ1-2; D possibly corresponds to TRBD1 (5 bases). This CDR3 region has 14 residues. Germline values: CDR1 MNHNS, CDR2 SASEGT. The V and J ends lost 2 bases and 8 bases respectively, with 15 bases between them.

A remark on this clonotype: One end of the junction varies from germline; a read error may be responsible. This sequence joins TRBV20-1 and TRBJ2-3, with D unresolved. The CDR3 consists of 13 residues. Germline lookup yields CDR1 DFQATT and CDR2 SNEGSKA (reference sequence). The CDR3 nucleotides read TGCAGTGCTAGAGATTCCCCCGGAGATACACAGTATTTT. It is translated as CSARDSPGDTQYF.

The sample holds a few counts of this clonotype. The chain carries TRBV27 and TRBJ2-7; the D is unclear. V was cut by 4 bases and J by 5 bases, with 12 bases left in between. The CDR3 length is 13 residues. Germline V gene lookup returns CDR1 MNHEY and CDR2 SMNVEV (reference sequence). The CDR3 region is CASSSAWPHEQYF. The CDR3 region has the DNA TGTGCCAGCAGTTCCGCATGGCCCCACGAGCAGTACTTC.

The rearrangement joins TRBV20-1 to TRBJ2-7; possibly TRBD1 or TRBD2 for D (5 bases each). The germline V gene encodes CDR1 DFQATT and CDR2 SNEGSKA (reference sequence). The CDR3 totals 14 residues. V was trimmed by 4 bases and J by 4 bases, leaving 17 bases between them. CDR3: CSANNLVRGYEQYF. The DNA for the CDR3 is TGCAGTGCTAACAACTTGGTGAGGGGTTACGAGCAGTACTTC.

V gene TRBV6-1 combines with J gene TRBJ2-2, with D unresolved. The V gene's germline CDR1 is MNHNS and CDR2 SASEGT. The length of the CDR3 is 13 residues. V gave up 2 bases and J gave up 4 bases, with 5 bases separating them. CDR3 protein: CASSERVTGELFF. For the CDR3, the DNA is TGTGCCAGCAGTGAAAGGGTCACCGGGGAGCTGTTTTTT.

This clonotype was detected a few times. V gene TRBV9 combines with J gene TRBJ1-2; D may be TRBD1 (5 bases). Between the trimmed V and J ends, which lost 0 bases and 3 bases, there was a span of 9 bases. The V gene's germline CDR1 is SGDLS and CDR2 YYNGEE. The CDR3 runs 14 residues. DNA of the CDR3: TGTGCCAGCAGCGTAGCAACAGGAGACTATGGCTACACCTTC. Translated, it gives CASSVATGDYGYTF.

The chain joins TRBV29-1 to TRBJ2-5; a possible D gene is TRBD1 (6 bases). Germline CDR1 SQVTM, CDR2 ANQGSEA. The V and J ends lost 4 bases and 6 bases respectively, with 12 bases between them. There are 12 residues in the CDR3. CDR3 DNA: TGCAGCGTTGCAGGGGCAGGGAAGACCCAGTACTTC. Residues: CSVAGAGKTQYF.

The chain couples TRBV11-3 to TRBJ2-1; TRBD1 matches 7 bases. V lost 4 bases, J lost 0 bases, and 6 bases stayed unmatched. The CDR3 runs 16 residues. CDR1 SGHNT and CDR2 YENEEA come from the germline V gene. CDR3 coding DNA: TGTGCCAGCAGCTCAGGACAGGTCAGCTCCTACAATGAGCAGTTCTTC. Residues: CASSSGQVSSYNEQFF. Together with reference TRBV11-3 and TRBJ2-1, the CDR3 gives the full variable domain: EAGVVQSPRYKIIEKKQPVAFWCNPISGHNTLYWYLQNLGQGPELLIRYENEEAVDDSQLPKDRFSAERLKGVDSTLKIQPAELGDSAVYLCASSSGQVSSYNEQFFGPGTRLTVL.

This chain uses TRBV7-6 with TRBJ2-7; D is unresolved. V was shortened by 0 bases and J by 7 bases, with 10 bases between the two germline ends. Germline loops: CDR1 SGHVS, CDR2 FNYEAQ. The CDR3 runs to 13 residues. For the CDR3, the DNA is TGTGCCAGCAGCTTAGCAGAGAACCTAGAGCAGTACTTC. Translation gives CASSLAENLEQYF.

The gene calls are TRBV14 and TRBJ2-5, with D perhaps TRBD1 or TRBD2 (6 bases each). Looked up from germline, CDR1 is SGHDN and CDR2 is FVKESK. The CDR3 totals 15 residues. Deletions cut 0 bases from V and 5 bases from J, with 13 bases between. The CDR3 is CASSQDVGGWETQYF. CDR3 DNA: TGTGCCAGCAGCCAAGATGTCGGGGGCTGGGAGACCCAGTACTTC. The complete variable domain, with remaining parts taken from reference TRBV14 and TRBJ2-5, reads EAGVTQFPSHSVIEKGQTVTLRCDPISGHDNLYWYRRVMGKEIKFLLHFVKESKQDESGMPNNRFLAERTGGTYSTLKVQPAELEDSGVYFCASSQDVGGWETQYFGPGTRLLVL.

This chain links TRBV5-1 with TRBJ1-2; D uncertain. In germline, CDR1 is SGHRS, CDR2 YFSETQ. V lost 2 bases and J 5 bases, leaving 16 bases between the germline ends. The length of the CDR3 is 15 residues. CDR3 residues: CASSFGLDGPYGYTF. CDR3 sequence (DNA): TGCGCCAGCAGCTTCGGTTTGGACGGGCCATATGGCTACACCTTC. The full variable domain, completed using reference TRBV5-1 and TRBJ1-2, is KAGVTQTPRYLIKTRGQQVTLSCSPISGHRSVSWYQQTPGQGLQFLFEYFSETQRNKGNFPGRFSGRQFSNSRSEMNVSTLELGDSALYLCASSFGLDGPYGYTFGSGTRLTVV.

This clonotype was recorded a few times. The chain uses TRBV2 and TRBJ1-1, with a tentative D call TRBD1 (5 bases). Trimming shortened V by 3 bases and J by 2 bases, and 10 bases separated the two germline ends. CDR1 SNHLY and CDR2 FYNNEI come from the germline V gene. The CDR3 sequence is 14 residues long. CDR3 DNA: TGTGCCAGCAGTGACGACAGATCAAACACTGAAGCTTTCTTT. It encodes CASSDDRSNTEAFF.

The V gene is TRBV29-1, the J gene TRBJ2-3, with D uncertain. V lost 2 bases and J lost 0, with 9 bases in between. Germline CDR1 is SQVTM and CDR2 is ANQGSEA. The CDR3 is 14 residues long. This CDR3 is CSVEWASSTDTQYF. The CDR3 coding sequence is TGCAGCGTTGAATGGGCCTCTAGCACAGATACGCAGTATTTT.

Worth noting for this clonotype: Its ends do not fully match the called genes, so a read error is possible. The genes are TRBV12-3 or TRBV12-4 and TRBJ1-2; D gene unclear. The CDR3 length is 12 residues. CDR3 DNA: TGTGTCAGCAGTTTTGATTTCTATGGCTACACCTTC. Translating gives CVSSFDFYGYTF.

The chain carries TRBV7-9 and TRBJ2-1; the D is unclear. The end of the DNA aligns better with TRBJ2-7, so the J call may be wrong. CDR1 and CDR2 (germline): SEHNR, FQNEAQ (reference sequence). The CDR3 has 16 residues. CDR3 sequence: CASSFPFAAEDYEQYF. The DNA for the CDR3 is TGTGCCAGCAGCTTCCCCTTCGCGGCCGAAGACTACGAGCAGTACTTC.

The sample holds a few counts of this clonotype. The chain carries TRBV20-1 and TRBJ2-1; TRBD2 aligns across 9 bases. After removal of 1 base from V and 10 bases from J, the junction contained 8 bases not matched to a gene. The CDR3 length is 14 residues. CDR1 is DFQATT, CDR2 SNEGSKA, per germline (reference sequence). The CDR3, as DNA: TGCAGTGCTAGAGGAGCGGGGGGAATCGTGGAGCAGTTCTTC. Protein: CSARGAGGIVEQFF.

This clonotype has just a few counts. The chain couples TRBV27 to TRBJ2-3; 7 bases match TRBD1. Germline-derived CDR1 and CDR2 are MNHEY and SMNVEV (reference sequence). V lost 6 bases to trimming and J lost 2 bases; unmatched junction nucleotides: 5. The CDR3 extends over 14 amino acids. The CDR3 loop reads CASSTGAATDTQYF. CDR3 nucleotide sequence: TGTGCCAGCAGCACAGGGGCGGCCACAGATACGCAGTATTTT.

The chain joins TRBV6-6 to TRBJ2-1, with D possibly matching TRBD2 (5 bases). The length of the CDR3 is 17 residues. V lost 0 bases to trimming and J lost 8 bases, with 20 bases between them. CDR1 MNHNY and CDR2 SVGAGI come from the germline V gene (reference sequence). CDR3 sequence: CASSYSKIPGVRDEQFF. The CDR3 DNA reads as TGTGCCAGCAGTTACTCGAAGATACCCGGGGTCCGGGATGAGCAGTTCTTC.

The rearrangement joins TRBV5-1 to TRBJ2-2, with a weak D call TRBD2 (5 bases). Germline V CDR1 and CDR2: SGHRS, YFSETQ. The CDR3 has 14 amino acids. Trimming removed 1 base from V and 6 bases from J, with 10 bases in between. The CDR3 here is CASSLLSGSGELFF. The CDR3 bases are TGCGCCAGCAGCTTGCTTTCGGGGTCCGGGGAGCTGTTTTTT. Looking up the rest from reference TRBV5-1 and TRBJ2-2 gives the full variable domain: KAGVTQTPRYLIKTRGQQVTLSCSPISGHRSVSWYQQTPGQGLQFLFEYFSETQRNKGNFPGRFSGRQFSNSRSEMNVSTLELGDSALYLCASSLLSGSGELFFGEGSRLTVL.

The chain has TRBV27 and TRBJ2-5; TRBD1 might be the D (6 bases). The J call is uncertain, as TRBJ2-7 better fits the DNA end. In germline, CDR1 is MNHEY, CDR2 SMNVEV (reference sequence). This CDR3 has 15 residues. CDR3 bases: TGTGCCAGCAGTGTCAGGACAGCCGCCGGATACGAGCAGTACTTC. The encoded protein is CASSVRTAAGYEQYF.